The 10 T cell receptor beta chains in this list originate from one sample, sequenced in a study. Produced via immunoSEQ multiplex PCR; TCRdb's table is partial and in-frame only. The sample holds around 54,000 clones, 93% seen once. The sample consisted of PBMCs. The receptors originated from a man between 40 and 49 years old with rheumatoid arthritis.

This sequence joins TRBV29-1 and TRBJ2-7, with 7 nucleotides matching TRBD2. Germline V gene sequence: CDR1 SQVTM, CDR2 ANQGSEA. The V and J ends lost 2 bases and 6 bases, in that order; junction bases with no gene match: 13. The CDR3 totals 15 residues. CDR3 nucleotide sequence: TGCAGCGTTGAAAGTTGGACTAGGGTTAGCCGCGAGCAGTACTTC. Encoded protein: CSVESWTRVSREQYF.

This chain uses TRBV7-9 with TRBJ1-6; D gene unclear. V was pared by 2 bases and J by 8 bases, with 7 bases between. There are 13 residues in the CDR3. Germline lookup yields CDR1 SEHNR and CDR2 FQNEAQ (reference sequence). The CDR3 is CASSLPRDSPLHF. In DNA, the CDR3 is TGTGCCAGCAGCTTACCAAGGGATTCACCCCTCCACTTT.

J is TRBJ2-7 and V is TRBV9, with 8 bases fitting TRBD2. The CDR3 has 15 residues. The germline V gene has CDR1 SGDLS and CDR2 YYNGEE. V trimming: 2 bases; J trimming: 5 bases; junction bases outside the gene matches: 9. CDR3 protein: CASSVFDGRGNEQYF. CDR3 coding DNA: TGTGCCAGCAGCGTGTTCGACGGGAGGGGAAACGAGCAGTACTTC.

The chain links TRBV6-5 to TRBJ2-3; D gene unclear. The CDR3 sequence is 12 residues long. The germline V gene encodes CDR1 MNHEY and CDR2 SVGAGI. V was clipped by 6 bases and J by 4 bases, with 8 bases between them. CDR3 DNA: TGTGCCAGCAGCCTGGGCTCAGATACGCAGTATTTT. Its translation: CASSLGSDTQYF.

This chain links TRBV7-9 with TRBJ1-4; 7 bases fit TRBD1. This CDR3 spans 16 amino acids. In germline, CDR1 is SEHNR, CDR2 FQNEAQ (reference sequence). Germline trimming cut 4 bases from V and 4 bases from J; bases unmatched to any gene: 9. This CDR3 reads CASSSPEGTVNEKLFF. CDR3 nucleotides: TGTGCCAGCAGCTCCCCGGAGGGGACAGTTAATGAAAAACTGTTTTTT.

The chain has TRBV25-1 and TRBJ2-7, with D possibly being TRBD2 (7 bases). The CDR3 sequence is 13 residues long. Germline V lookup: CDR1 MGHDK, CDR2 SYGVNS. The V end was cut by 3 bases, the J end by 3 bases, with 9 bases between. CDR3 sequence (DNA): TGTGCCAGCAGTGAGGGGGGGCACTACGAGCAGTACTTC. Amino acids: CASSEGGHYEQYF.

The chain uses TRBV2 and TRBJ1-4; TRBD1 is a possible D gene (5 bases). V lost 5 bases to trimming and J lost 8 bases, with 15 bases between them. CDR3 length: 14 residues. CDR1 SNHLY and CDR2 FYNNEI come from the germline V gene. This CDR3 reads CASSLRQITEKLFF. CDR3 nucleotide sequence: TGTGCCAGCAGTTTGAGACAGATCACGGAAAAACTGTTTTTT.

The rearrangement uses TRBV24-1 and TRBJ1-1; 7 bases are shared with TRBD1. Germline V gives CDR1 KGHDR, CDR2 SFDVKD. The CDR3 has 13 residues. V was clipped by 9 bases and J by 1 base; unmatched bases: 4. The CDR3 sequence is CATRRTGNTEAFF. The CDR3 region has the DNA TGTGCCACCCGGAGGACAGGGAACACTGAAGCTTTCTTT.

The CDR3 DNA follows: TGTGCCTGGAGTGACATCAAATACGAGCAGTACTTC. This encodes CAWSDIKYEQYF. V gene TRBV30 combines with J gene TRBJ2-7; D is unclear. V lost 1 base and J lost 4, with 8 bases in between. CDR3 length: 12 amino acids. Germline CDR1 reads GTSNPN; CDR2 reads SVGIG (reference sequence).

This sequence joins TRBV19 and TRBJ1-2, with 8 bases lining up with TRBD1. The trim removed 4 bases at V and 3 bases at J, leaving 7 bases unmatched. CDR1 is LNHDA, CDR2 SQIVND, per germline (reference sequence). The CDR3 runs 15 residues. CDR3 amino acids: CASSTRQGRDYGYTF. The CDR3 DNA follows: TGTGCCAGTAGTACTCGACAGGGGAGGGACTATGGCTACACCTTC.